A single sample gave rise to the 13 T cell receptor beta chains below, sequenced in a study of T cells in Graves' hyperthyroidism and ophthalmopathy. Authors of the study amplified TCR beta CDR3 regions from RNA transcripts. Primed by the HTBI set, a first-round RT-PCR was run on the TCR CDR3. MiXCR, applied by TCRdb to the multiplex PCR reads, yields one record per CDR3 protein. The sample yields around 300,000 distinct CDR3 sequences, 13% seen once. Sequenced sample: blood. The receptor source for this set is a woman in her twenties or thirties with Graves' hyperthyroidism that later progressed to Graves' ophthalmopathy.

This clonotype was observed at least ten times. This chain links TRBV20-1 with TRBJ1-5; D gene ambiguous. In germline, CDR1 is DFQATT, CDR2 SNEGSKA (reference sequence). The V gene lost 3 bases and the J gene lost 3 bases, with 12 bases spanning the gap. CDR3 length: 14 residues. The CDR3 nucleotides read TGCAGTGCTAGTTTCTTGAGCTACAATCAGCCCCAGCATTTT. Translation: CSASFLSYNQPQHF.

This clonotype was seen at least ten times. The chain combines TRBV7-3 with TRBJ2-3, with TRBD2 as a possible D gene (5 bases). V gave up 5 bases and J gave up 2 bases, with 14 bases separating them. The germline V gene has CDR1 SGHTA and CDR2 FQGTGA. The CDR3 length is 15 residues. CDR3 nucleotides: TGTGCCAGCAGCCCTAGCCCTTGGGTCACAGATACGCAGTATTTT. Its protein product is CASSPSPWVTDTQYF. Drawing the rest from reference TRBV7-3 and TRBJ2-3, the complete variable domain is GAGVSQTPSNKVTEKGKYVELRCDPISGHTALYWYRQSLGQGPEFLIYFQGTGAADDSGLPNDRFFAVRPEGSVSTLKIQRTERGDSAVYLCASSPSPWVTDTQYFGPGTRLTVL.

This clonotype was recorded many times. V is TRBV6-1 and J is TRBJ2-5; 9 bases are a match to TRBD2. The CDR3 is 16 amino acids. V lost 1 base, J lost 5 bases, and 8 bases stayed unmatched. Germline V gene data show CDR1 as MNHNS and CDR2 as SASEGT. The CDR3 spells CASSEEAGGGGETQYF. The CDR3 bases are TGTGCCAGCAGTGAAGAAGCGGGAGGAGGGGGGGAGACCCAGTACTTC.

This clonotype was seen repeatedly, ten times or more. The chain carries TRBV7-9 and TRBJ1-1; D gene uncertain. V dropped 2 bases and J dropped 3 bases, with 7 bases sitting between them. Germline V gene lookup returns CDR1 SEHNR and CDR2 FQNEAQ (reference sequence). The CDR3 covers 13 residues. The CDR3 is CASSLRFDTEAFF. DNA of the CDR3: TGTGCCAGCAGCTTACGATTTGACACTGAAGCTTTCTTT.

The rearrangement joins TRBV27 to TRBJ2-7, with 7 bases identical to TRBD1. Germline CDR1 and CDR2: MNHEY and SMNVEV (reference sequence). There are 15 residues in the CDR3. J lost 0 bases, V lost 5 bases, and 7 bases had no gene match. The CDR3 here is CASSQTRTGSYEQYF. Here the CDR3 DNA reads TGTGCCAGCAGTCAGACACGGACAGGCTCCTACGAGCAGTACTTC.

The genes are TRBV6-1 and TRBJ1-5, with D unresolved. Trimming took 5 bases from V and 6 from J, leaving 14 bases between them. This CDR3 has 14 residues. Germline lookup yields CDR1 MNHNS and CDR2 SASEGT. CDR3 coding DNA: TGTGCCAGCAGTCCTGACCAGTCGGGTCAGCCCCAGCATTTT. The encoded protein is CASSPDQSGQPQHF.

This clonotype came up many times. V usage is TRBV28 and J usage is TRBJ2-4; D remains ambiguous. The CDR3 runs 15 residues. Germline loops: CDR1 MDHEN, CDR2 SYDVKM. Trimming took off 3 bases at V and 1 base at J, with 10 bases between the two ends. The CDR3 region has the DNA TGTGCCAGCAGTTTTTGGACCGGGGCCAAAAACATTCAGTACTTC. The encoded protein is CASSFWTGAKNIQYF.

The sample holds many counts of this clonotype. V gene TRBV28 combines with J gene TRBJ2-7; D not certain. The CDR3 is made up of 16 amino acids. In germline, CDR1 is MDHEN, CDR2 SYDVKM. The V end was cut by 2 bases, the J end by 1 base, with 15 bases between. CDR3 loop: CASSLEAGSLSYEQYF. Here the CDR3 DNA reads TGTGCCAGCAGTTTAGAGGCCGGTTCCCTTTCCTACGAGCAGTACTTC.

This clonotype has ten or more counts. The J gene is TRBJ1-2, the V gene TRBV11-2; D is unclear. Trimming left V 0 bases short and J 6 bases short, with 11 bases between. The CDR3 consists of 14 residues. The germline V gene encodes CDR1 SGHAT and CDR2 FQNNGV. For the CDR3, the DNA is TGTGCCAGCAGCTTAGAATACGCAGGCCATGGCTACACCTTC. Protein: CASSLEYAGHGYTF. Full variable domain (remainder filled in from reference TRBV11-2 and TRBJ1-2): EAGVAQSPRYKIIEKRQSVAFWCNPISGHATLYWYQQILGQGPKLLIQFQNNGVVDDSQLPKDRFSAERLKGVDSTLKIQPAKLEDSAVYLCASSLEYAGHGYTFGSGTRLTVV.

This chain links TRBV9 with TRBJ2-5; D may be TRBD1 or TRBD2 (5 bases each). CDR1 and CDR2 (germline): SGDLS, YYNGEE. This CDR3 is 13 amino acids long. V was cut by 5 bases and J by 4 bases, with 12 bases left in between. The CDR3, as DNA: TGTGCCAGCAGGTCCGGGGCGGGAGAGACCCAGTACTTC. Encoded protein: CASRSGAGETQYF. The variable domain in full, completed from reference TRBV9 and TRBJ2-5, reads DSGVTQTPKHLITATGQRVTLRCSPRSGDLSVYWYQQSLDQGLQFLIQYYNGEERAKGNILERFSAQQFPDLHSELNLSSLELGDSALYFCASRSGAGETQYFGPGTRLLVL.

The chain uses TRBV15 and TRBJ1-5; D remains unclear. V lost 0 bases and J 3 bases, leaving 12 bases between the germline ends. The CDR3 has 16 residues. Germline CDR1 reads LNHNV; CDR2 reads YYDKDF (reference sequence). CDR3 region: CATSRDLGSINQPQHF. CDR3 nucleotide sequence: TGTGCCACCAGCAGAGATCTAGGCAGCATCAATCAGCCCCAGCATTTT.

This clonotype was counted ten times or more. The CDR3 nucleotides read TGTGCCAGCAGTCGCGATGTGAACACTGAAGCTTTCTTT. Its protein product is CASSRDVNTEAFF. This chain joins TRBV6-1 and TRBJ1-1; D gene unclear. The CDR3 covers 13 residues. Germline-derived CDR1 and CDR2 are MNHNS and SASEGT. V was pared by 5 bases and J by 0 bases, with 7 bases between.

V gene TRBV14 combines with J gene TRBJ2-7; D is unresolved. Between the trimmed V and J ends, which lost 2 bases and 5 bases, there was a span of 4 bases. The germline V gene has CDR1 SGHDN and CDR2 FVKESK. There are 11 residues in the CDR3. CDR3 coding DNA: TGTGCCAGCAGCCAATATAACGAGCAGTACTTC. Its protein product is CASSQYNEQYF.